The 21 T cell receptor beta chains given below trace back to one sample, sequenced in a study of blood T cell repertoires in COVID-19. Profiled with immunoSEQ multiplex PCR; TCRdb holds only in-frame clones, not every one. The sample has fewer than 300,000 clones, 88% seen once. What was sequenced was peripheral blood. The origin of the receptors is a woman aged 40 to 50 who had recovered from COVID-19.

CDR3: CASSAGQGVEKLFF. CDR3 bases: TGTGCCAGCAGTGCAGGTCAGGGCGTTGAAAAACTGTTTTTT. This chain connects TRBV2 to TRBJ1-4; D perhaps matches TRBD1 (5 bases). The germline gives CDR1 SNHLY, CDR2 FYNNEI. Trimming took 4 bases from V and 7 from J, leaving 13 bases between them. The length of the CDR3 is 14 residues.

The chain links TRBV7-2 to TRBJ1-6; 8 positions match TRBD1. After removal of 5 bases from V and 7 bases from J, the junction contained 7 bases not matched to a gene. Germline V gives CDR1 SGHTA, CDR2 FQGNSA. This CDR3 comprises 15 residues. The CDR3 DNA reads as TGTGCCAGCAGCGCCCGGACAGGGCAGAATTCACCCCTCCACTTT. Protein sequence: CASSARTGQNSPLHF.

This clone came up once. The V and J genes are TRBV19 and TRBJ1-5; no clear D. V was trimmed by 3 bases and J by 2 bases, leaving 11 bases between them. In germline, CDR1 is LNHDA, CDR2 SQIVND (reference sequence). This CDR3 contains 15 residues. The CDR3 loop is CASSMGILRNQPQHF. Written as DNA, the CDR3 is TGTGCCAGTAGTATGGGCATTCTGCGCAATCAGCCCCAGCATTTT.

This rearrangement joins TRBV5-6 to TRBJ1-2; D uncertain. Trimming cost V 0 bases and J 4 bases, with 10 bases left between them. This CDR3 is 14 amino acids long. Germline values: CDR1 SGHDT, CDR2 YYEEEE. The CDR3 loop reads CASSLVRQLYGYTF. The CDR3 DNA reads as TGTGCCAGCAGCTTGGTGAGGCAGCTCTATGGCTACACCTTC.

The CDR3: CASSVDAGVTYNEQFF. DNA of the CDR3: TGTGCCAGCAGCGTAGATGCGGGCGTGACCTACAATGAGCAGTTCTTC. This chain links TRBV9 with TRBJ2-1, with D perhaps TRBD2 (5 bases). The germline gives CDR1 SGDLS, CDR2 YYNGEE. There are 16 residues in the CDR3. The V and J ends lost 0 bases and 2 bases respectively, with 12 bases between them.

This clone was seen once. The J gene is TRBJ2-3, the V gene TRBV10-3; TRBD2 matches 11 bases. Germline V gives CDR1 ENHRY, CDR2 SYGVKD. The V segment lost 11 bases and the J segment 4 bases; nucleotides outside the gene matches: 8. The CDR3 runs to 14 residues. This chain's CDR3 is CAAGAGLAADTQYF. For the CDR3, the DNA is TGTGCCGCGGGGGCGGGACTAGCGGCAGATACGCAGTATTTT.

The chain links TRBV29-1 to TRBJ2-3; TRBD2 might be the D (7 bases). CDR3 length equals 15 residues. Germline CDR1 is SQVTM and CDR2 is ANQGSEA. V lost 1 base and J lost 9, with 20 bases in between. The CDR3 sequence: CSVEGQGLGGETQYF. The DNA of the CDR3 is TGCAGCGTTGAAGGGCAGGGGTTAGGGGGGGAGACGCAGTATTTT.

The rearrangement joins TRBV5-8 to TRBJ1-3, with a tentative D call TRBD1 (6 bases). The CDR3 extends over 14 amino acids. Germline V gives CDR1 SGHTS, CDR2 YDEGEE. The V gene lost 4 bases and the J gene lost 3 bases, with 11 bases spanning the gap. DNA for the CDR3: TGTGCCAGCAGCCTGACAGGCGGTGGAAACACCATATATTTT. It yields the protein CASSLTGGGNTIYF.

This chain uses TRBV28 with TRBJ2-3; a weak D match, TRBD1 (5 bases). The CDR3 loop spans 14 amino acids. Trimming stripped 6 bases from V and 0 bases from J, with 10 bases between. Germline CDR1 MDHEN, CDR2 SYDVKM. CDR3 loop: CASSFDSSTDTQYF. The CDR3 DNA follows: TGTGCCAGCAGCTTCGACAGTAGCACAGATACGCAGTATTTT.

This rearrangement joins TRBV2 to TRBJ1-2; D ambiguous. The CDR3 runs 12 residues. V lost 5 bases and J lost 4, with 8 bases in between. Germline CDR1 SNHLY, CDR2 FYNNEI. Here the CDR3 DNA reads TGTGCCAGCAGTCAGGCCGGCTATGGCTACACCTTC. It specifies CASSQAGYGYTF.

In its sample, this clone was seen once. The chain couples TRBV4-3 to TRBJ2-5, with 7 bases that match TRBD1. Germline-derived CDR1 and CDR2 are LGHNA and YSLEER. V shed 4 bases, J shed 4 bases, and the junction held 9 bases outside the gene matches. This CDR3 has 15 amino acids. The CDR3 loop reads CASSRTTGVGETQYF. CDR3 DNA: TGCGCCAGCAGCCGCACCACAGGGGTGGGAGAGACCCAGTACTTC.

The J gene is TRBJ1-5, the V gene TRBV3-1 (or the pseudogene TRBV3-2); 12 bases fit TRBD1. This CDR3 is 20 amino acids long. V was pared by 2 bases and J by 3 bases, with 14 bases of the junction left unmatched. Germline-derived CDR1 and CDR2 are LGHDT and YNNKEL (reference sequence). The CDR3 nucleotides are TGTGCCAGCAGCCAACCCCCGGGACAGGGGGCGGCGGGAAACAATCAGCCCCAGCATTTT. Protein product: CASSQPPGQGAAGNNQPQHF.

V is TRBV5-4 and J is TRBJ2-5; 9 bases are a match to TRBD1. This CDR3 is built from 14 residues. Germline V gene data show CDR1 as SGHNT and CDR2 as YYREEE (reference sequence). Trimming took 4 bases from V and 7 from J; bases not matched to a gene: 8. CDR3 sequence reads: CASSPGQGEGTQYF. CDR3 in DNA: TGTGCCAGCAGCCCGGGACAGGGAGAGGGGACCCAGTACTTC. The whole variable domain, remainder taken from reference TRBV5-4 and TRBJ2-5, is ETGVTQSPTHLIKTRGQQVTLRCSSQSGHNTVSWYQQALGQGPQFIFQYYREEENGRGNFPPRFSGLQFPNYSSELNVNALELDDSALYLCASSPGQGEGTQYFGPGTRLLVL.

The V gene is TRBV7-2, the J gene TRBJ1-4; D not certain. Germline CDR1 reads SGHTA; CDR2 reads FQGNSA. V shed 5 bases and J shed 4 bases, with 11 bases lying between them. The CDR3 spans 14 residues. As DNA, the CDR3 is TGTGCCAGCAGCACGCGGCATGGTAATGAAAAACTGTTTTTT. Its translation: CASSTRHGNEKLFF.

V usage is TRBV11-3 and J usage is TRBJ1-3; 7 bases agree with TRBD1. Germline V gene sequence: CDR1 SGHNT, CDR2 YENEEA. This CDR3 is 15 amino acids long. Losses at the gene ends were 5 bases for V and 7 bases for J; bases not matched to a gene: 11. CDR3 bases: TGTGCCAGCAGCCGAAAACAGGGGCTCGGGAACACCATATATTTT. It is translated as CASSRKQGLGNTIYF. Based on the CDR3 plus reference TRBV11-3 and TRBJ1-3, the full variable domain is EAGVVQSPRYKIIEKKQPVAFWCNPISGHNTLYWYLQNLGQGPELLIRYENEEAVDDSQLPKDRFSAERLKGVDSTLKIQPAELGDSAVYLCASSRKQGLGNTIYFGEGSWLTVV.

The chain is built from TRBV5-5 and TRBJ2-7; 12 bases match TRBD2. This CDR3 spans 16 amino acids. V shed 4 bases and J 2 bases; nucleotides not matched to a gene: 7. Per germline, CDR1 SGHKS and CDR2 YYEKEE (reference sequence). The CDR3 region is CASSPNLAGGAYEQYF. For the CDR3, the DNA is TGTGCCAGCAGCCCGAACCTAGCGGGGGGGGCCTACGAGCAGTACTTC.

This sequence joins TRBV6-2 or TRBV6-3 and TRBJ2-3, with 11 bases matching TRBD2. Per germline, CDR1 MNHEY and CDR2 SVGEGT. The CDR3 spans 15 residues. V shed 4 bases and J 2 bases; nucleotides not matched to a gene: 2. CDR3 DNA sequence: TGTGCCAGCAGTTTGGGACTAGCGGCCACAGATACGCAGTATTTT. It encodes CASSLGLAATDTQYF.

The chain is built from TRBV20-1 and TRBJ2-5; perhaps TRBD1 as D (6 bases). There are 11 residues in the CDR3. V dropped 3 bases and J dropped 7 bases, with 9 bases sitting between them. From germline, CDR1 is DFQATT and CDR2 SNEGSKA (reference sequence). The CDR3 DNA reads TGCAGTGCTAGCCGAGGGGGGACCCAGTACTTC. It translates to CSASRGGTQYF.

This clone is a singleton in its sample. The chain has TRBV30 and TRBJ1-4; D gene uncertain. From germline, CDR1 is GTSNPN and CDR2 SVGIG (reference sequence). V lost 0 bases and J 10 bases, leaving 12 bases between the germline ends. This CDR3 has 13 residues. The CDR3 sequence: CAWSVVPGGKLFF. In DNA, the CDR3 is TGTGCCTGGAGTGTAGTCCCGGGAGGAAAACTGTTTTTT.

The chain recombines TRBV9 with TRBJ2-3, with 11 bases fitting TRBD2. CDR1 and CDR2 (germline): SGDLS, YYNGEE. The CDR3 is 18 amino acids. After removal of 4 bases from V and 5 bases from J, the junction contained 15 bases not matched to a gene. CDR3 residues: CASSRPGTSGPMRDTQYF. CDR3 sequence (DNA): TGTGCCAGCAGCCGTCCCGGGACTAGCGGCCCCATGAGAGATACGCAGTATTTT.

The chain links TRBV6-5 to TRBJ1-6; TRBD1 might be the D (6 bases). V lost 5 bases and J lost 7, with 12 bases in between. Per the germline V gene, CDR1 is MNHEY and CDR2 is SVGAGI. The CDR3 runs 14 residues. CDR3 sequence reads: CASSRTVGNSPLHF. CDR3 DNA: TGTGCCAGCAGTCGGACAGTGGGGAATTCACCCCTCCACTTT.